Following are 5 T cell receptor beta chains from one sample sequenced in a study of T cells in Graves' hyperthyroidism and ophthalmopathy. RNA transcripts yielded amplified TCR beta CDR3 regions. The HTBI primer set served for first-round RT-PCR of the TCR CDR3. Using its own MiXCR run on the multiplex PCR reads, TCRdb lists one record per CDR3 protein. The table has fewer than 300,000 distinct CDR3 sequences, approximately 14% seen once; the top ten hold over 25%. Sequencing was done on a sample of blood. Receptors were obtained from a woman aged 45-59 years with Graves' hyperthyroidism that later progressed to Graves' ophthalmopathy.

This clonotype was seen at least ten times. The chain joins TRBV10-3 to TRBJ2-1, with D maybe TRBD1 (5 bases). V lost 4 bases and J lost 5, with 6 bases in between. Germline V CDR1 and CDR2: ENHRY, SYGVKD. CDR3 size: 12 residues. The CDR3 spells CAISGRDNEQFF. The CDR3 DNA reads as TGTGCCATCAGTGGCAGGGACAATGAGCAGTTCTTC.

This clonotype was seen many times. V gene TRBV6-1 combines with J gene TRBJ1-1; D remains ambiguous. V lost 5 bases and J 1 base, leaving 14 bases between the germline ends. From germline, CDR1 is MNHNS and CDR2 SASEGT. This CDR3 spans 15 amino acids. CDR3 protein: CASSTWNRENTEAFF. The CDR3 DNA follows: TGTGCCAGCAGTACTTGGAACCGGGAGAACACTGAAGCTTTCTTT.

This clonotype was detected many times. This sequence joins TRBV7-8 and TRBJ1-1; D is undetermined. Germline V gene sequence: CDR1 SGHVS, CDR2 FQNEAQ. The V end was cut by 1 base, the J end by 5 bases, with 11 bases between. The CDR3 sequence is 14 residues long. CDR3 sequence reads: CASSLDGVVTEAFF. DNA for the CDR3: TGTGCCAGCAGCTTAGATGGGGTAGTAACTGAAGCTTTCTTT.

The chain links TRBV4-2 to TRBJ2-6; the D gene is possibly TRBD1 (5 bases). The V end was cut by 0 bases, the J end by 4 bases, with 19 bases between. The CDR3 has 19 amino acids. Per the germline V gene, CDR1 is LGHNA and CDR2 is YNFKEQ. The CDR3 nucleotides are TGTGCCAGCAGCCAAGAGGAAATTGGATGGGGCTCCGGGGCCAACGTCCTGACTTTC. It encodes CASSQEEIGWGSGANVLTF.

The table lists this clonotype with a few counts. This chain uses TRBV7-8 with TRBJ2-5; D is tentatively TRBD1 or TRBD2 (5 bases each). V was trimmed by 0 bases and J by 5 bases, leaving 10 bases between them. Germline CDR1 and CDR2: SGHVS and FQNEAQ. CDR3 length equals 14 residues. The CDR3 DNA reads as TGTGCCAGCAGCTTAGCTAGGGGCGGGGAGACCCAGTACTTC. Translation: CASSLARGGETQYF.